These 2 T cell receptor beta chains originate from one sample sequenced in a study of blood T cells in healthy people across ages. Then a second PCR, running about 7 to 11 cycles, was carried out with a sample-barcoded 5' primer and a J-beta primer mix. Each CDR3 protein gets one entry after TCRdb re-called the 5' RACE reads with MiXCR. The table lists approximately 900,000 distinct CDR3 sequences, 25% to 30% of them singletons, with approximately 10% in the top ten. This sample also appeared in a second study, on T cells of mothers and their children.

The specimen was blood. These receptors originate from a woman in her 40s in good health.

This clonotype has a count of ten or more. This chain uses TRBV4-3 with TRBJ1-1; D is undetermined. Germline V gives CDR1 LGHNA, CDR2 YSLEER. The CDR3 runs 15 residues. Trimming pared 0 bases from V and 1 base from J, leaving 9 bases between. CDR3 sequence: CASSQDSWGNTEAFF. The CDR3 coding sequence is TGCGCCAGCAGCCAAGATAGCTGGGGGAACACTGAAGCTTTCTTT.

This chain connects TRBV10-3 to TRBJ1-2; no clear D gene. Trimming left V 6 bases short and J 6 bases short, with 11 bases between. CDR3 size: 12 residues. CDR1 is ENHRY, CDR2 SYGVKD, per germline. The CDR3: CAIRPNGDGYTF. The CDR3 DNA reads as TGTGCCATCAGACCAAACGGGGATGGCTACACCTTC.